These 23 T cell receptor beta chains originate from one sample sequenced in a study of shared clonotypes between healthy human individuals. Cells designated naive CD8 were CD45RO-negative and were positively selected for CCR7, with terminally differentiated effector memory CD45RA+ cells excluded. Profiled with immunoSEQ multiplex PCR; TCRdb holds only in-frame clones, not every one. Found here are millions of clones, around 96% of them singletons; the top ten hold 1.1%. The specimen was naive CD8+ T cells sorted from blood. These receptors all come from a man in his late teens or twenties in good health.

The chain recombines TRBV5-6 with TRBJ2-1, with TRBD2 identical over 10 bases. This CDR3 comprises 17 residues. CDR1 and CDR2 from the germline V gene are SGHDT and YYEEEE. V lost 4 bases, J lost 0 bases, and 7 bases stayed unmatched. The CDR3, as DNA: TGTGCCAGCAGCCTTGGACTAGCGGAGGGCTCCTACAATGAGCAGTTCTTC. Its protein product is CASSLGLAEGSYNEQFF.

This clone was seen a few times. This chain joins TRBV12-5 and TRBJ2-2, with D possibly being TRBD1 (6 bases). The V end was cut by 11 bases, the J end by 3 bases, with 13 bases between. This CDR3 comprises 13 residues. Germline V lookup: CDR1 LGHNT, CDR2 FRNRAP. The DNA of the CDR3 is TGTGCTCGTCGGGACACCGACACCGGGGAGCTGTTTTTT. It translates to CARRDTDTGELFF. Drawing the rest from reference TRBV12-5 and TRBJ2-2, the complete variable domain is DARVTQTPRHKVTEMGQEVTMRCQPILGHNTVFWYRQTMMQGLELLAYFRNRAPLDDSGMPKDRFSAEMPDATLATLKIQPSEPRDSAVYFCARRDTDTGELFFGEGSRLTVL.

This sequence joins TRBV7-2 and TRBJ2-5; D might be TRBD1 (6 bases). Trimming removed 3 bases from V and 5 bases from J, with 13 bases in between. The CDR3 sequence is 14 residues long. Germline CDR1 SGHTA, CDR2 FQGNSA. In nucleotides, the CDR3 is TGTGCCAGCAGCTTGGACAGTGGCGGGGAGACCCAGTACTTC. Its protein is CASSLDSGGETQYF.

This chain links TRBV9 with TRBJ2-1; TRBD2 agrees at 7 bases. Trimming removed 3 bases from V and 3 bases from J; junction bases left unmatched: 12. The germline gives CDR1 SGDLS, CDR2 YYNGEE. The CDR3 covers 17 residues. As DNA, the CDR3 is TGTGCCAGCAGCGCCCCCATCCCGGGACTACTCTACAATGAGCAGTTCTTC. Amino acids: CASSAPIPGLLYNEQFF.

The genes are TRBV6-1 and TRBJ2-3; a weak D match, TRBD2 (5 bases). The CDR3 loop spans 15 amino acids. The V and J ends lost 3 bases and 1 base respectively, with 11 bases between them. Germline CDR1 and CDR2: MNHNS and SASEGT. The CDR3 DNA reads TGTGCCAGCAGTGATCGGACTTACCGCACAGATACGCAGTATTTT. Translation gives CASSDRTYRTDTQYF.

Notes on this clone: Other DNA sequences in this sample translate to the same CDR3. The chain joins TRBV5-1 to TRBJ1-1; D is perhaps TRBD1 (6 bases). The V end was cut by 4 bases, the J end by 5 bases, with 12 bases between. In germline, CDR1 is SGHRS, CDR2 YFSETQ. CDR3 size: 13 residues. The DNA of the CDR3 is TGCGCCAGCAGCCCGGACAGTGGGACTGAAGCTTTCTTT. Residues: CASSPDSGTEAFF.

Concerning this clone: Other DNA sequences within the sample encode an identical CDR3. CDR3 loop: CASSLDLVSPLHF. DNA for the CDR3: TGTGCCAGCAGCTTAGATCTCGTATCACCCCTCCACTTT. The chain has TRBV11-2 and TRBJ1-6; D remains unclear. CDR1 SGHAT and CDR2 FQNNGV come from the germline V gene. The CDR3 runs to 13 residues. V gave up 0 bases and J gave up 10 bases, with 7 bases separating them.

V usage is TRBV28 and J usage is TRBJ2-7; tentative D call: TRBD2 (5 bases). With 5 bases removed from V and 2 bases from J, the gap between germline ends came to 10 bases. The CDR3 spans 13 residues. The germline CDR1 and CDR2 sequences are MDHEN and SYDVKM. CDR3 region: CASSPSGTYEQYF. CDR3 bases: TGTGCCAGCAGTCCATCCGGGACCTACGAGCAGTACTTC.

CDR3 DNA: TGTGCCAGCAGCTTACCTCTCGTCGATGAGCAGTTCTTC. This codes for CASSLPLVDEQFF. The chain carries TRBV7-8 and TRBJ2-1, with no clear D. V gave up 2 bases and J gave up 8 bases, with 10 bases separating them. The CDR3 is 13 amino acids. Germline values: CDR1 SGHVS, CDR2 FQNEAQ.

This clone was found once. The chain employs TRBV13 and TRBJ2-5; 11 positions match TRBD1. Germline assignment: CDR1 PRHDT and CDR2 FYEKMQ (reference sequence). Trimming took 5 bases from V and 5 from J; bases not matched to a gene: 4. CDR3 length equals 14 residues. The CDR3 is CASSRTGGGETQYF. CDR3 DNA sequence: TGTGCCAGCAGCCGGACAGGGGGCGGTGAGACCCAGTACTTC.

The rearrangement joins TRBV28 to TRBJ1-2; TRBD1 aligns across 8 bases. Germline V gene lookup returns CDR1 MDHEN and CDR2 SYDVKM. The CDR3 covers 12 residues. Losses at the gene ends were 7 bases for V and 8 bases for J; bases not matched to a gene: 6. CDR3 sequence (DNA): TGTGCCAGCACCCTAGGACAGGGAGGCTACACCTTC. The encoded protein is CASTLGQGGYTF.

This rearrangement joins TRBV6-5 to TRBJ1-1; 9 positions match TRBD1. CDR3 length: 14 amino acids. Germline V gene lookup returns CDR1 MNHEY and CDR2 SVGAGI. With 4 bases clipped from V and 4 bases from J, the junction kept 4 bases outside the gene matches. DNA for the CDR3: TGTGCCAGCAGTTTGGACAGGGGCGGCACTGAAGCTTTCTTT. Its translation is CASSLDRGGTEAFF.

The CDR3 is CASGTSGPRSSYEQYF. The CDR3 DNA follows: TGTGCCAGCGGGACTAGCGGGCCCCGGAGCTCCTACGAGCAGTACTTC. This rearrangement joins TRBV27 to TRBJ2-7, with 12 bases identical to TRBD2. V trimming: 8 bases; J trimming: 0 bases; junction bases outside the gene matches: 8. Germline values: CDR1 MNHEY, CDR2 SMNVEV (reference sequence). The CDR3 has 16 residues.

This clone was counted a single time. V gene TRBV6-6 combines with J gene TRBJ2-3; maybe TRBD1 (6 bases). The CDR3 spans 14 residues. Germline CDR1 MNHNY, CDR2 SVGAGI (reference sequence). Between the trimmed V and J ends, which lost 1 base and 2 bases, there was a span of 7 bases. Written as DNA, the CDR3 is TGTGCCAGCAGTTACTTGGGACACACAGATACGCAGTATTTT. As protein: CASSYLGHTDTQYF.

V and J are TRBV7-9 and TRBJ1-4; D gene uncertain. V lost 3 bases and J 0 bases, leaving 8 bases between the germline ends. Germline V CDR1 and CDR2: SEHNR, FQNEAQ (reference sequence). The CDR3 has 15 residues. The CDR3 sequence: CASSLYGATNEKLFF. The CDR3 DNA reads TGTGCCAGCAGCTTGTACGGCGCAACTAATGAAAAACTGTTTTTT. The full variable domain, completed using reference TRBV7-9 and TRBJ1-4, is DTGVSQNPRHKITKRGQNVTFRCDPISEHNRLYWYRQTLGQGPEFLTYFQNEAQLEKSRLLSDRFSAERPKGSFSTLEIQRTEQGDSAMYLCASSLYGATNEKLFFGSGTQLSVL.

The V gene is TRBV27, the J gene TRBJ2-7, with no clear D. V shed 0 bases and J shed 3 bases, with 9 bases lying between them. Looked up from germline, CDR1 is MNHEY and CDR2 is SMNVEV (reference sequence). The CDR3 length is 14 residues. CDR3 region: CASSLSLADYEQYF. For the CDR3, the DNA is TGTGCCAGCAGTTTATCGCTGGCCGACTACGAGCAGTACTTC.

The CDR3 nucleotides read TGTGCCAGTAGTATAGCCGGGACAGGGGGCGGGGAGACCCAGTACTTC. It codes for CASSIAGTGGGETQYF. This sequence joins TRBV19 and TRBJ2-5; TRBD1 aligns across 12 bases. Germline lookup yields CDR1 LNHDA and CDR2 SQIVND (reference sequence). Trimming at V came to 1 base and at J to 5 bases, leaving 5 bases not matched to a gene. This CDR3 is built from 16 residues.

The gene calls are TRBV10-2 and TRBJ2-5; 7 positions match TRBD2. Germline V lookup: CDR1 WSHSY, CDR2 SAAADI. V lost 1 base to trimming and J lost 4 bases; unmatched junction nucleotides: 9. The CDR3 extends over 16 amino acids. The CDR3 loop reads CASSEFGLAEGETQYF. For the CDR3, the DNA is TGCGCCAGCAGTGAGTTCGGGCTAGCGGAAGGAGAGACCCAGTACTTC.

In the case of this clone: A junction boundary mismatches the germline segment, possibly from a read error. The chain combines TRBV5-8 with TRBJ2-7; D is undetermined. Germline CDR1 is SGHTS and CDR2 is YDEGEE. The CDR3 sequence is 8 residues long. CDR3 residues: CASSFEDF. In DNA form, the CDR3 reads TGTGCCAGCAGCTTCGAGGACTTC.

V gene TRBV2 combines with J gene TRBJ2-7, with 10 nucleotides matching TRBD1. CDR1 is SNHLY, CDR2 FYNNEI, per germline. V shed 2 bases and J 3 bases; nucleotides not matched to a gene: 10. This CDR3 contains 17 residues. CDR3 sequence (DNA): TGTGCCAGCAGTGAATTCCCGGTTGGGACAGGGGACTACGAGCAGTACTTC. This encodes CASSEFPVGTGDYEQYF.

The chain employs TRBV7-8 and TRBJ2-5; unclear D gene. V was cut by 0 bases and J by 0 bases, with 14 bases left in between. CDR3 length equals 17 residues. CDR1 is SGHVS, CDR2 FQNEAQ, per germline. The CDR3 here is CASSLAGRLLYQETQYF. The CDR3 DNA reads as TGTGCCAGCAGCTTAGCAGGTCGTCTCCTCTACCAAGAGACCCAGTACTTC.

The chain recombines TRBV6-1 with TRBJ2-7, with D hard to call. The V gene lost 5 bases and the J gene lost 4 bases, with 12 bases spanning the gap. Germline CDR1 MNHNS, CDR2 SASEGT. This CDR3 has 13 residues. CDR3 region: CASSKPALYEQYF. In DNA form, the CDR3 reads TGTGCCAGCAGTAAACCAGCTTTATACGAGCAGTACTTC.

V is TRBV5-1 and J is TRBJ2-7; 12 nucleotides match TRBD2. V gave up 5 bases and J gave up 0 bases; unmatched junction bases: 9. CDR1 SGHRS and CDR2 YFSETQ come from the germline V gene. This CDR3 has 17 residues. CDR3 DNA sequence: TGCGCCAGCAGTCCGGGACTAGCGGGTTCTAGCTCCTACGAGCAGTACTTC. Amino acid sequence: CASSPGLAGSSSYEQYF.